This is a list of T cell receptor beta chains from one sample in a study of identical twins. TCRdb ran MiXCR on the 5' RACE reads and lists one entry per CDR3 protein. The sample lists hundreds of thousands of distinct CDR3 sequences, over 5% occurring once. The sequenced sample consisted of naive T cells sorted from blood. The receptors stem from a man aged 18 to 30 in good health. Both conserved end residues are trimmed from each CDR3. Fields, in order: J gene, V gene, CDR3 protein.

TRBJ1-2,TRBV20-1,SAPWGRIGYGYT
TRBJ2-1,TRBV12-3/TRBV12-4,ASSDPHEQF
TRBJ2-1,TRBV5-1,ASSLVDRGDEQF
TRBJ1-1,TRBV7-2,ASSLIQGPTEAF
TRBJ2-2,TRBV5-1,ASSLSLGSNTGELF
TRBJ1-1,TRBV6-2/TRBV6-3,ASSSGEDLNLNTEAF
TRBJ1-2,TRBV29-1,SVEPLEGAGGYT
TRBJ2-7,TRBV12-3/TRBV12-4,ASSPSVQGRYEQY
TRBJ2-1,TRBV5-1,ASTPLWGNEQF
TRBJ2-3,TRBV7-2,ASSLLPATDTQY
TRBJ2-7,TRBV7-2,ASSLALAGLSYEQY
TRBJ2-2,TRBV3-1,ASSQVIANTGELF
TRBJ2-7,TRBV7-9,ASSQWGGRALSYEQY
TRBJ2-7,TRBV25-1,ASSDPTGGGEQY
TRBJ2-1,TRBV15,ATSGPLDRGNRYNEQF
TRBJ2-5,TRBV20-1,SARPLTSGSIETQY
TRBJ2-3,TRBV24-1,ATSDPPGDTQY
TRBJ2-2,TRBV9,ASSVATSFPGELF
TRBJ1-4,TRBV6-5,ASSYREKLF
TRBJ1-2,TRBV2,ASSAWQASYGYT
TRBJ2-5,TRBV6-6,ASSLGLLETQY
TRBJ1-4,TRBV12-3/TRBV12-4,ASSYGLNEKLF
TRBJ2-3,TRBV11-1,ASSGTGGRGDTQY
TRBJ2-7,TRBV18,ASSPGAKTSYEQY
TRBJ2-1,TRBV20-1,SAKFVAGGPNEQF
TRBJ2-7,TRBV10-3,AIQGQGLFYEQY
TRBJ2-1,TRBV10-3,AISEGLAGGDNEQF
TRBJ1-6,TRBV6-2/TRBV6-3,ASSSVDRDGTPLH
TRBJ2-7,TRBV5-1,ASSGDLASYEQY
TRBJ2-3,TRBV11-2,ASSSTRDTQY
TRBJ2-6,TRBV14,ASSQEPVFYSGANVLT
TRBJ2-2,TRBV20-1,SAREGGPNTGELF
TRBJ2-1,TRBV20-1,SAEAGGYEQF
TRBJ2-3,TRBV20-1,SASEGTDTQY
TRBJ2-2,TRBV10-1,ASSVGQTSGELF
TRBJ2-1,TRBV20-1,SALRQGIKNEQF
TRBJ2-7,TRBV7-8,ASSSLAGVLEQY
TRBJ2-5,TRBV7-2,ASSLEASGHRAQY
TRBJ2-1,TRBV3-1,ASSLHGQGEF
TRBJ1-6,TRBV9,ASSVDRSSYNSPLH
TRBJ2-3,TRBV6-4,ATLAGGTDTQY
TRBJ1-1,TRBV20-1,SAQPPTGVNTEAF
TRBJ1-6,TRBV20-1,SATLQTGGSPLH
TRBJ1-6,TRBV20-1,SASFGRGNSPLH
TRBJ2-4,TRBV4-1,ASSQGPSGLGIQY
TRBJ2-7,TRBV20-1,SARDPPGPKGYEQY
TRBJ1-5,TRBV24-1,ATSDPRQGNQPQH
TRBJ2-2,TRBV6-5,ASSYPKDRANTGELF
TRBJ2-7,TRBV6-1,ASRSAGSSYEQY
TRBJ2-7,TRBV12-3/TRBV12-4,ASSFGSPPSYEQY